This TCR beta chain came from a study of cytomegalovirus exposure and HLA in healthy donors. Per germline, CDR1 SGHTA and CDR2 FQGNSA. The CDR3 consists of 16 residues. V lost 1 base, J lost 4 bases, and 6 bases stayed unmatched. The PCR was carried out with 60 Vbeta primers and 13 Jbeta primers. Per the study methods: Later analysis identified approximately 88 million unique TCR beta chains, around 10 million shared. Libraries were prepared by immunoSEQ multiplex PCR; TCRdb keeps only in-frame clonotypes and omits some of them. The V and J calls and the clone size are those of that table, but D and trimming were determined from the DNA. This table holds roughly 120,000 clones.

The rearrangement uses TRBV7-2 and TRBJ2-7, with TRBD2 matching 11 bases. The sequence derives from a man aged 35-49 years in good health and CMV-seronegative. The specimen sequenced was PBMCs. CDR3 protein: CASSLVAGGPNYEQYF. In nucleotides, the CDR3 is TGTGCCAGCAGCTTAGTAGCGGGAGGGCCCAATTACGAGCAGTACTTC.